Each of the 17 T cell receptor beta chains below was sequenced from the same sample in a study of blood T cell repertoires in COVID-19. The assay was immunoSEQ multiplex PCR, and TCRdb's table has in-frame clones only and misses some. This table has 100,000 to 120,000 clones, roughly four fifths appearing once. The specimen sequenced was peripheral blood. These receptor sequences come from a woman aged 55-70 years with acute or convalescent COVID-19.

The rearrangement joins TRBV28 to TRBJ2-3, with D hard to call. The V end lost 7 bases, the J end lost 1 base, and 9 bases lay between the germline ends. The CDR3 consists of 13 residues. Germline CDR1 is MDHEN and CDR2 is SYDVKM. The CDR3 here is CASMAVRTDTQYF. The DNA of the CDR3 is TGTGCCAGCATGGCCGTTCGCACAGATACGCAGTATTTT.

This clone was observed a few times. The V and J genes are TRBV30 and TRBJ2-1; the D is unclear. Trimming cost V 3 bases and J 0 bases, with 6 bases left between them. This CDR3 contains 13 residues. Germline V lookup: CDR1 GTSNPN, CDR2 SVGIG (reference sequence). CDR3 sequence: CAWRGDSYNEQFF. The DNA for the CDR3 is TGTGCCTGGAGGGGCGACTCCTACAATGAGCAGTTCTTC.

The chain uses TRBV2 and TRBJ2-3; 11 nucleotides align to TRBD2. After removal of 2 bases from V and 4 bases from J, the junction contained 5 bases not matched to a gene. Germline values: CDR1 SNHLY, CDR2 FYNNEI. CDR3 size: 16 residues. In DNA, the CDR3 is TGTGCCAGCAGTGAAAGGTTTAGCGGGGGGGCAGATACGCAGTATTTT. This translates into CASSERFSGGADTQYF.

V is TRBV30 and J is TRBJ2-2; 8 bases align to TRBD2. Germline V lookup: CDR1 GTSNPN, CDR2 SVGIG (reference sequence). After removal of 4 bases from V and 0 bases from J, the junction contained 7 bases not matched to a gene. The CDR3 contains 16 residues. DNA of the CDR3: TGTGCCTGGAAATCGGGAGGGGCTTCGAACACCGGGGAGCTGTTTTTT. Its protein is CAWKSGGASNTGELFF.

This chain joins TRBV28 and TRBJ2-7, with 7 positions matching TRBD1. The CDR3 consists of 13 residues. V trimming: 4 bases; J trimming: 1 base; junction bases outside the gene matches: 1. Germline V gene sequence: CDR1 MDHEN, CDR2 SYDVKM. CDR3 sequence (DNA): TGTGCCAGCAGTTCGACAGGGTCCTACGAGCAGTACTTC. This gives the protein CASSSTGSYEQYF.

The chain uses TRBV5-1 and TRBJ1-1; tentative D call: TRBD1 (5 bases). The V gene lost 4 bases and the J gene lost 0 bases, with 10 bases spanning the gap. Germline V gene lookup returns CDR1 SGHRS and CDR2 YFSETQ. The CDR3 length is 14 residues. This chain's CDR3 is CASSRGSMNTEAFF. DNA for the CDR3: TGCGCCAGCAGCCGGGGGTCGATGAACACTGAAGCTTTCTTT.

V usage is TRBV5-1 and J usage is TRBJ2-2; D not certain. This CDR3 is 15 amino acids long. V was clipped by 3 bases and J by 0 bases, with 9 bases between them. Germline assignment: CDR1 SGHRS and CDR2 YFSETQ. This CDR3 is CASSSDTANTGELFF. The CDR3 DNA is TGCGCCAGCAGCTCCGACACGGCGAACACCGGGGAGCTGTTTTTT.

This chain connects TRBV9 to TRBJ2-1; 11 bases agree with TRBD2. The CDR3 loop spans 16 amino acids. From germline, CDR1 is SGDLS and CDR2 YYNGEE. Losses at the gene ends were 0 bases for V and 7 bases for J; bases not matched to a gene: 6. The CDR3 loop reads CASSVAGLAGGNEQFF. CDR3 coding DNA: TGTGCCAGCAGCGTAGCGGGGCTAGCGGGGGGTAATGAGCAGTTCTTC.

Only a few counts were recorded for this clone. The chain is built from TRBV7-2 and TRBJ2-7, with TRBD1 matching 9 bases. CDR3 length: 16 residues. Unmatched junction bases numbered 5, after V lost 2 bases and J lost 0 bases. Per the germline V gene, CDR1 is SGHTA and CDR2 is FQGNSA. Here the CDR3 reads CASSLSGTGSSYEQYF. The DNA for the CDR3 is TGTGCCAGCAGCTTATCCGGGACAGGGAGCTCCTACGAGCAGTACTTC.

Only a few counts were recorded for this clone. This chain connects TRBV6-2 or TRBV6-3 to TRBJ1-1; D is unresolved. Trimming removed 0 bases at V and 3 bases at J, with 11 bases between. Germline CDR1 reads MNHEY; CDR2 reads SVGEGT. The CDR3 extends over 15 amino acids. The CDR3 is CASSYSGGLDTEAFF. The DNA for the CDR3 is TGTGCCAGCAGTTACTCAGGCGGACTAGACACTGAAGCTTTCTTT.

This chain connects TRBV30 to TRBJ2-5; TRBD2 aligns across 8 bases. Germline trimming cut 2 bases from V and 4 bases from J; bases unmatched to any gene: 12. The CDR3 covers 16 residues. In germline, CDR1 is GTSNPN, CDR2 SVGIG (reference sequence). The chain's CDR3 is CAWSPESGGLVETQYF. The CDR3, as DNA: TGTGCCTGGAGTCCCGAGTCGGGGGGGCTAGTAGAGACCCAGTACTTC.

This rearrangement joins TRBV6-5 to TRBJ1-2; 9 bases match TRBD1. Looked up from germline, CDR1 is MNHEY and CDR2 is SVGAGI. The J segment lost 4 bases and the V segment lost 6 bases, leaving 6 bases of the junction unmatched. The CDR3 totals 14 residues. The DNA of the CDR3 is TGTGCCAGCAGGTTACAGGGGGCCGGCTATGGCTACACCTTC. Translated, it gives CASRLQGAGYGYTF.

V usage is TRBV10-3 and J usage is TRBJ1-2; perhaps TRBD1 as D (5 bases). V lost 2 bases, J lost 4 bases, and 11 bases lay in between. The V gene's germline CDR1 is ENHRY and CDR2 SYGVKD. The CDR3 runs 14 residues. CDR3 in amino acids: CAISEPRQPYGYTF. The CDR3 DNA sequence: TGTGCCATCAGTGAGCCCAGACAGCCCTATGGCTACACCTTC.

The gene calls are TRBV10-3 and TRBJ1-6, with 9 bases aligning to TRBD1. The CDR3 sequence is 15 residues long. Per the germline V gene, CDR1 is ENHRY and CDR2 is SYGVKD. The junction had 4 bases not matched to a gene; V was cut back by 5 bases and J by 5 bases. CDR3 sequence: CAISTGGADNSPLHF. The CDR3 DNA is TGTGCCATCAGTACAGGGGGCGCGGATAATTCACCCCTCCACTTT.

The chain joins TRBV2 to TRBJ2-1; D is unclear. The CDR3 is 15 residues long. Deletions cut 6 bases from V and 0 bases from J, with 12 bases between. Germline CDR1 and CDR2: SNHLY and FYNNEI. CDR3 in amino acids: CASSVSKSSYNEQFF. DNA for the CDR3: TGTGCCAGCAGCGTTAGTAAGAGCTCCTACAATGAGCAGTTCTTC. Variable domain in full (rest from reference TRBV2 and TRBJ2-1): EPEVTQTPSHQVTQMGQEVILRCVPISNHLYFYWYRQILGQKVEFLVSFYNNEISEKSEIFDDQFSVERPDGSNFTLKIRSTKLEDSAMYFCASSVSKSSYNEQFFGPGTRLTVL.

The chain carries TRBV10-3 and TRBJ2-5, with 10 bases aligning to TRBD1. The germline CDR1 and CDR2 sequences are ENHRY and SYGVKD. V lost 5 bases to trimming and J lost 5 bases; unmatched junction nucleotides: 8. The CDR3 runs to 15 residues. The CDR3 DNA reads as TGTGCCATCAGTCCGACAGGGGGCCTAGTGGAGACCCAGTACTTC. Residues: CAISPTGGLVETQYF.

The V and J genes are TRBV27 and TRBJ2-5; D perhaps matches TRBD1 (5 bases). V was pared by 4 bases and J by 2 bases, with 8 bases between. The germline gives CDR1 MNHEY, CDR2 SMNVEV (reference sequence). The CDR3 extends over 13 amino acids. The DNA of the CDR3 is TGTGCCAGCAGTTCCTCAGGGCAAGAGACCCAGTACTTC. Translating gives CASSSSGQETQYF.